A single TCR beta chain is shown here with its context. Its antigen is unidentified. The sample belongs to a study of shared clonotypes between healthy human individuals. Assay: immunoSEQ multiplex PCR; the TCRdb copy retains only in-frame clones and omits some. The data show approximately 2.5 million clones, with about 92% seen just once and 0.14% held by the top ten. Study-level results: Though the depth was large, rarefaction showed that sorted-subset sequencing was incomplete. The naive CD4 repertoires of a handful of donors were compared, and approximately 4.7% of clonotypes were shared.

Germline CDR1 SGHNT, CDR2 YYREEE (reference sequence). CDR3 length equals 15 residues. Trimming at V came to 4 bases and at J to 5 bases, leaving 12 bases not matched to a gene. Sequencing was performed on naive CD4+ T cells sorted from blood. Sample subset: CD45RA+ positively selected. The V gene is TRBV5-4, the J gene TRBJ2-7, with 7 bases matching TRBD2. The sequence was collected from a young man in good health. For the CDR3, the DNA is TGTGCCAGCAGCCCCCCCGGGACTAAGCCCCACGAGCAGTACTTC. Protein product: CASSPPGTKPHEQYF.